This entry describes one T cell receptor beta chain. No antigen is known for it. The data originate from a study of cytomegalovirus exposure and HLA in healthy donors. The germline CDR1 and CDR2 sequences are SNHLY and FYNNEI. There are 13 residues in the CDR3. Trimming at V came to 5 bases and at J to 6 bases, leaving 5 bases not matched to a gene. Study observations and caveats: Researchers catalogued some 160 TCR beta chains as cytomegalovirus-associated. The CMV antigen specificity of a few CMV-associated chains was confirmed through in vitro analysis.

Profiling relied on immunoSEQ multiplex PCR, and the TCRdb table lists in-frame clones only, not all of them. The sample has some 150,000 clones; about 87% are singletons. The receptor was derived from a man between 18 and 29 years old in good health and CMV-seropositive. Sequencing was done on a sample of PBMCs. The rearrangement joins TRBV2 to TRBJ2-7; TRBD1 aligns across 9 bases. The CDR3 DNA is TGTGCCAGCAGTCCGGACAGGGGTAGCGAGCAGTACTTC. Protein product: CASSPDRGSEQYF.